The T cell receptor beta chain under discussion was sequenced for a study of lymphopenia after photon versus proton radiotherapy. Profiled with immunoSEQ multiplex PCR; TCRdb holds only in-frame clones, not every one. This sample has under 35,000 clones; 89% occur once, and the top ten carry 6.5% to 8%. The clonotype was recovered from a woman in her 70s with pancreatic cancer. Some clones in this sample may be carry-over from other donors' samples. The sample in question was peripheral blood, obtained from a patient treated with proton-based radiotherapy.

CDR3 amino acids: CASSEAGDLSNQPQHF. CDR3 DNA sequence: TGTGCCAGCAGTGAAGCAGGGGACCTTAGCAATCAGCCCCAGCATTTT. V gene TRBV25-1 combines with J gene TRBJ1-5, with D tentatively TRBD1 (6 bases). This CDR3 comprises 16 residues. Germline values: CDR1 MGHDK, CDR2 SYGVNS. V was shortened by 2 bases and J by 0 bases, with 11 bases between the two germline ends.